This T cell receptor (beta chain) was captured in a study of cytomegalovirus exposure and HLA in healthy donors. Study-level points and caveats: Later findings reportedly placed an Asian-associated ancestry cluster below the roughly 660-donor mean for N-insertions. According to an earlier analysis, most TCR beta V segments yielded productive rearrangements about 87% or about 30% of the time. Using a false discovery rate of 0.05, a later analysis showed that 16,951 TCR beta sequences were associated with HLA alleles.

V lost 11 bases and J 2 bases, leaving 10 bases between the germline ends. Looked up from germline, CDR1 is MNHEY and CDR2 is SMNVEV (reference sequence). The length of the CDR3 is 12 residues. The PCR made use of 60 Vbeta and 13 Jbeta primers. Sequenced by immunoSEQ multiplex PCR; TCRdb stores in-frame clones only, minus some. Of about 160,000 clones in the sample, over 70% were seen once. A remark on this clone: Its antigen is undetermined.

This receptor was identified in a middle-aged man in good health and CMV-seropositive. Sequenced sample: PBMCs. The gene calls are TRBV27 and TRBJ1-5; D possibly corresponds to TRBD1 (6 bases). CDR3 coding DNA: TGTGCCGGATGGACAGGCAATCAGCCCCAGCATTTT. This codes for CAGWTGNQPQHF.